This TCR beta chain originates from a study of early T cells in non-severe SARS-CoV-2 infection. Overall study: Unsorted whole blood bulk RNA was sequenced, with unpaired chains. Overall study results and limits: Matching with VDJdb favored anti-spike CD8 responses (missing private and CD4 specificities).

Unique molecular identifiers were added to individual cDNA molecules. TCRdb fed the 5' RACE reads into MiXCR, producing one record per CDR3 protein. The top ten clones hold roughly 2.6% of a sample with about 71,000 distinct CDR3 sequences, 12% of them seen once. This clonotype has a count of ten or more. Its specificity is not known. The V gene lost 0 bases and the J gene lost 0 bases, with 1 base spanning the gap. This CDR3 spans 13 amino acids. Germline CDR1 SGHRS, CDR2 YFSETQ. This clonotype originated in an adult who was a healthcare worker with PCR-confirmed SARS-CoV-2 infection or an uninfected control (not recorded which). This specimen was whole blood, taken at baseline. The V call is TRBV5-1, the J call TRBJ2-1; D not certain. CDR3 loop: CASSLDSYNEQFF. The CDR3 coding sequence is TGCGCCAGCAGCTTGGACTCCTACAATGAGCAGTTCTTC.